One and the same sample provided the 32 T cell receptor beta chains below, sequenced in a study of regulatory T cells in long-lasting Graves disease. Sample time point: newly diagnosed GD, antithyroid drugs for less than 3 months. Generation of the TCR library employed RNA extracted from PBMCs. iRepertoire HTBI primers and Arm-PCR of CDR3 regions built TCR beta libraries. From the multiplex PCR reads, TCRdb called clonotypes with MiXCR, one entry per CDR3 protein. In the table there are over 300,000 distinct CDR3 sequences, roughly 16% of which are singletons. The specimen comprised peripheral blood mononuclear cells (PBMCs), sampled at new diagnosis, from a patient treated with antithyroid drugs. The receptor source for this set is a female donor with Graves disease.

In this sample, this clonotype turned up many times. This chain uses TRBV27 with TRBJ1-2; tentative D call: TRBD1 (5 bases). Per the germline V gene, CDR1 is MNHEY and CDR2 is SMNVEV (reference sequence). The CDR3 extends over 14 amino acids. Trimming stripped 3 bases from V and 2 bases from J, with 10 bases between. In DNA, the CDR3 is TGTGCCAGCAGTTTCAGCTGGGGGAACTATGGCTACACCTTC. The encoded protein is CASSFSWGNYGYTF.

This chain uses TRBV27 with TRBJ1-2, with D perhaps TRBD1 (5 bases). Germline assignment: CDR1 MNHEY and CDR2 SMNVEV (reference sequence). Deletions cut 7 bases from V and 2 bases from J, with 11 bases between. The CDR3 runs to 13 residues. The DNA of the CDR3 is TGTGCCAGCACCCGACCAGGGAACTATGGCTACACCTTC. Translation gives CASTRPGNYGYTF.

This chain's CDR3 is CASSQVSSYEQYF. The CDR3 nucleotides read TGTGCCAGCAGCCAAGTGAGCAGCTACGAGCAGTACTTC. This chain connects TRBV4-2 to TRBJ2-7; D unresolved. With 1 base removed from V and 3 bases from J, the gap between germline ends came to 7 bases. There are 13 residues in the CDR3. The germline V gene has CDR1 LGHNA and CDR2 YNFKEQ.

This clonotype occurred a few times. Germline and junction disagree at one end, which may indicate a read error. V gene TRBV10-3 combines with J gene TRBJ1-3, with TRBD1 matching over 9 bases. There are 15 residues in the CDR3. CDR1 is ENHRY, CDR2 SYGVKD, per germline. CDR3 DNA sequence: TGTGCCGTCTCCGGGACAGGGCTCTCTGGAGACACCATATATTTT. Its protein is CAVSGTGLSGDTIYF.

On this clonotype: At one of its ends the junction is not consistent with the germline gene, which may arise from a read error. The CDR3 bases are TGCAGTGCTAGAGATCGCGGGGGGCCCGGGAGGTTC. Translated, it gives CSARDRGGPGRF. The rearrangement uses TRBV20-1 and TRBJ2-7; 8 bases line up with TRBD2. Germline V gives CDR1 DFQATT, CDR2 SNEGSKA (reference sequence). The CDR3 is 12 residues long.

As to this clonotype: With a much larger clone just one base away, this may be a read error. The V gene is TRBV4-1, the J gene TRBJ2-3; D call uncertain. V was trimmed by 2 bases and J by 2 bases, leaving 5 bases between them. Germline V CDR1 and CDR2: MGHRA, YSYEKL. CDR3 length: 13 residues. The CDR3 sequence is CASSQRITDTQYF. CDR3 sequence (DNA): TGCGCCAGCAGCCAAAGAATCACAGATACGCAGTATTTT.

This clonotype showed up many times. The chain has TRBV6-5 and TRBJ2-7; D may be TRBD1 (6 bases). CDR3 size: 13 residues. Trimming cost V 1 base and J 3 bases, with 7 bases left between them. The germline V gene has CDR1 MNHEY and CDR2 SVGAGI. CDR3 in amino acids: CASSYLGGYEQYF. The CDR3 DNA sequence: TGTGCCAGCAGTTACTTAGGGGGCTACGAGCAGTACTTC.

This clonotype showed up many times. This chain joins TRBV20-1 and TRBJ2-7; 9 nucleotides align to TRBD1. There are 14 residues in the CDR3. CDR1 and CDR2 from the germline V gene are DFQATT and SNEGSKA (reference sequence). The ends lost 4 bases at V and 3 bases at J; junction bases unmatched: 7. The CDR3 spells CSATDRDRDYEQYF. As DNA, the CDR3 is TGCAGTGCTACTGACCGGGACAGGGACTACGAGCAGTACTTC.

This clonotype was recorded many times. The chain's CDR3 is CASSFRDRLTYEQYF. The CDR3 DNA reads as TGTGCCAGCAGTTTCCGGGACAGACTAACCTACGAGCAGTACTTC. V is TRBV28 and J is TRBJ2-7; TRBD1 matches 7 bases. This CDR3 is built from 15 residues. Germline CDR1 and CDR2: MDHEN and SYDVKM. V shed 3 bases and J 2 bases; nucleotides not matched to a gene: 7.

This clonotype came up many times. The chain uses TRBV11-2 and TRBJ2-7; TRBD1 is a possible D gene (6 bases). CDR3 length: 15 residues. V was clipped by 5 bases and J by 2 bases, with 16 bases between them. Looked up from germline, CDR1 is SGHAT and CDR2 is FQNNGV. CDR3 sequence: CASSLRQERTYEQYF. CDR3 nucleotides: TGTGCCAGCAGCCTGCGACAGGAAAGGACCTACGAGCAGTACTTC.

On this clonotype: At one boundary the junction diverges from the germline segment, which might be a read error. V and J are TRBV12-5 and TRBJ1-1; 7 bases align to TRBD1. The CDR3 runs to 13 residues. CDR1 and CDR2 (germline): LGHNT, FRNRAP. CDR3 sequence: CATSGTANTGAFF. As DNA, the CDR3 is TGCGCTACGTCCGGGACAGCCAACACTGGAGCTTTCTTT. Full variable domain (rest looked up from reference TRBV12-5 and TRBJ1-1): DARVTQTPRHKVTEMGQEVTMRCQPILGHNTVFWYRQTMMQGLELLAYFRNRAPLDDSGMPKDRFSAEMPDATLATLKIQPSEPRDSAVYFCATSGTANTGAFFGQGTRLTVV.

The V and J genes are TRBV19 and TRBJ2-1; 7 bases match TRBD2. V dropped 5 bases and J dropped 7; count of bases not matched to a gene: 17. This CDR3 region has 17 residues. The germline V gene encodes CDR1 LNHDA and CDR2 SQIVND (reference sequence). This CDR3 is CASSPSGRRGSGNEQFF. Here the CDR3 DNA reads TGTGCCAGTAGTCCCTCTGGTAGGCGCGGGAGTGGAAATGAGCAGTTCTTC.

This clonotype occurred many times. J is TRBJ1-5 and V is TRBV27, with 7 bases lining up with TRBD1. V shed 6 bases and J 4 bases; nucleotides not matched to a gene: 12. Germline assignment: CDR1 MNHEY and CDR2 SMNVEV (reference sequence). The CDR3 is 16 residues long. The CDR3 reads CASSPTRQGFNQPQHF. In DNA form, the CDR3 reads TGTGCCAGCAGCCCAACCCGACAGGGTTTTAATCAGCCCCAGCATTTT.

This clonotype was detected ten times or more. This sequence joins TRBV30 and TRBJ2-5; 9 bases agree with TRBD1. This CDR3 contains 13 residues. Germline lookup yields CDR1 GTSNPN and CDR2 SVGIG (reference sequence). Trimming cost V 2 bases and J 5 bases; bases outside gene matches: 3. CDR3 sequence reads: CAWSTGTGETQYF. CDR3 DNA: TGTGCCTGGAGTACCGGGACAGGGGAGACCCAGTACTTC.

About this clonotype itself: With only one base between it and a far larger clone, this is likely a read error. This rearrangement joins TRBV7-2 to TRBJ2-7; a possible D gene is TRBD2 (6 bases). The V end was cut by 0 bases, the J end by 7 bases, with 28 bases between. Germline lookup yields CDR1 SGHTA and CDR2 FQGNSA. The CDR3 spans 19 residues. CDR3: CASSLAFLGRGRIYNEQYF. CDR3 coding DNA: TGTGCCAGCAGCTTAGCTTTTCTTGGGCGGGGCAGAATTTACAATGAGCAGTACTTC.

This clonotype was counted many times. V gene TRBV27 combines with J gene TRBJ2-4; the D is unclear. The CDR3 is 14 residues long. CDR1 and CDR2 from the germline V gene are MNHEY and SMNVEV (reference sequence). V lost 3 bases and J 2 bases, leaving 8 bases between the germline ends. The CDR3 spells CASSFSGTKNIQYF. CDR3 DNA: TGTGCCAGCAGTTTTTCTGGGACCAAAAACATTCAGTACTTC.

This CDR3 is CASSQAATSGSYNEQFF. The DNA of the CDR3 is TGCGCCAGCAGCCAAGCTGCGACTAGCGGATCCTACAATGAGCAGTTCTTC. The gene calls are TRBV4-1 and TRBJ2-1; 9 bases are a match to TRBD2. Unmatched junction bases numbered 5, after V lost 1 base and J lost 1 base. The germline gives CDR1 MGHRA, CDR2 YSYEKL. There are 17 residues in the CDR3.

The chain is built from TRBV5-1 and TRBJ2-3; D is tentatively TRBD1 or TRBD2 (5 bases each). Germline values: CDR1 SGHRS, CDR2 YFSETQ. The CDR3 is made up of 15 amino acids. Trimming took 5 bases from V and 3 from J, leaving 16 bases between them. CDR3 DNA: TGCGCCAGCAGACCGACCGGGGCGCATACAGATACGCAGTATTTT. This translates into CASRPTGAHTDTQYF.

This clonotype was counted at least ten times. This chain joins TRBV20-1 and TRBJ2-3; D perhaps matches TRBD2 (5 bases). The V end was cut by 6 bases, the J end by 6 bases, with 25 bases between. Germline V gene data show CDR1 as DFQATT and CDR2 as SNEGSKA (reference sequence). The CDR3 is made up of 16 amino acids. In nucleotides, the CDR3 is TGCAGTGCCCACGACGCACTAGGCTTTGGGTTGGATACGCAGTATTTT. This translates into CSAHDALGFGLDTQYF.

The sample holds a few counts of this clonotype. The chain has TRBV9 and TRBJ2-2; D remains unclear. The V and J ends lost 3 bases and 7 bases respectively, with 7 bases between them. The germline gives CDR1 SGDLS, CDR2 YYNGEE. This CDR3 region has 12 residues. The CDR3 here is CASSEGYGELFF. The CDR3 DNA is TGTGCCAGCAGCGAAGGCTACGGGGAGCTGTTTTTT.

This clonotype was recorded at least ten times. The chain links TRBV7-6 to TRBJ2-2, with 16 bases matching TRBD2. Germline CDR1 is SGHVS and CDR2 is FNYEAQ. The V and J ends lost 4 bases and 4 bases, in that order; junction bases with no gene match: 6. This CDR3 comprises 18 residues. DNA for the CDR3: TGTGCCAGCAGCTCGGGACTAGCGGGAGGGCGTCCCACCGGGGAGCTGTTTTTT. This gives the protein CASSSGLAGGRPTGELFF.

Many counts were recorded for this clonotype. The chain couples TRBV7-2 to TRBJ1-1, with 9 positions matching TRBD1. This CDR3 has 16 amino acids. V trimming: 6 bases; J trimming: 3 bases; junction bases outside the gene matches: 11. The V gene's germline CDR1 is SGHTA and CDR2 FQGNSA. The CDR3 sequence is CASSSGQGIDYTEAFF. CDR3 nucleotide sequence: TGTGCCAGCAGTTCGGGACAGGGAATAGATTACACTGAAGCTTTCTTT.

This clonotype was seen many times. This chain connects TRBV5-1 to TRBJ2-1; the D gene is possibly TRBD1 (6 bases). CDR1 SGHRS and CDR2 YFSETQ come from the germline V gene. V lost 4 bases, J lost 7 bases, and 12 bases lay in between. CDR3 length: 13 amino acids. The CDR3 DNA follows: TGCGCCAGCAGCCTTGGGACATTAAATGAGCAGTTCTTC. The encoded protein is CASSLGTLNEQFF. The full variable domain, in which reference TRBV5-1 and TRBJ2-1 provide the parts outside the CDR3, is KAGVTQTPRYLIKTRGQQVTLSCSPISGHRSVSWYQQTPGQGLQFLFEYFSETQRNKGNFPGRFSGRQFSNSRSEMNVSTLELGDSALYLCASSLGTLNEQFFGPGTRLTVL.

This clonotype was counted at least ten times. One end of the junction varies from germline; a read error may be responsible. This chain connects TRBV7-7 to TRBJ2-7, with D hard to call. The CDR3 is 14 residues long. Germline CDR1 reads SSHAT; CDR2 reads FNYEAQ (reference sequence). CDR3 amino acids: CASSLGPVGYEQYF. The CDR3, as DNA: TGTGCTAGCAGCTTAGGTCCGGTCGGCTACGAGCAGTACTTC. The entire variable domain, with the rest obtained from reference TRBV7-7 and TRBJ2-7, is as follows: GAGVSQSPRYKVTKRGQDVTLRCDPISSHATLYWYQQALGQGPEFLTYFNYEAQPDKSGLPSDRFSAERPEGSISTLTIQRTEQRDSAMYRCASSLGPVGYEQYFGPGTRLTVT.

This clonotype was picked up many times. The V call is TRBV13, the J call TRBJ1-5; TRBD1 matches at 8 bases. The V gene end was trimmed by 3 bases and the J gene end by 3 bases; junction bases not matched to a gene: 1. The CDR3 is 14 amino acids. Germline CDR1 reads PRHDT; CDR2 reads FYEKMQ (reference sequence). CDR3 DNA: TGTGCCAGCAGCTTCAGGGGGCTCAATCAGCCCCAGCATTTT. The encoded protein is CASSFRGLNQPQHF.

In regard to this clonotype: A read error may explain this, as a much larger clone is one base away. Without the conserved terminal phenylalanine or tryptophan, this CDR3 likely stems from a read error. The V and J genes are TRBV19 and TRBJ1-1, with D possibly being TRBD1 (5 bases). The CDR3 totals 13 residues. The V and J ends lost 4 bases and 3 bases respectively, with 9 bases between them. Germline V CDR1 and CDR2: LNHDA, SQIVND (reference sequence). CDR3 sequence (DNA): TGTGCCAGTAGTACCGGGACGCACACTGAAGCTTTCCTT. Translation: CASSTGTHTEAFL.

A few counts support this clonotype. A much bigger clone sits one base away, suggesting this may be a read error. The CDR3 does not close with the conserved phenylalanine or tryptophan, likely indicating a read error. V is TRBV20-1 and J is TRBJ2-3; D not certain. Trimming shortened V by 2 bases and J by 0 bases, and 9 bases separated the two germline ends. The germline V gene encodes CDR1 DFQATT and CDR2 SNEGSKA (reference sequence). The CDR3 has 14 amino acids. Written as DNA, the CDR3 is TGCAGTGCTAGACTCGCGACTAGCACAGATACGCAGTATTCT. It encodes CSARLATSTDTQYS.

The table lists this clonotype with a few counts. V gene TRBV18 combines with J gene TRBJ2-7; the D gene is possibly TRBD1 (5 bases). This CDR3 is built from 15 residues. Looked up from germline, CDR1 is KGHSH and CDR2 is LQKENI. Deletions cut 0 bases from V and 4 bases from J, with 13 bases between. This CDR3 is CASSPPSRAGYEQYF. The CDR3 nucleotides are TGTGCCAGCTCACCACCGTCCAGGGCAGGTTACGAGCAGTACTTC.

This clonotype was observed at least ten times. V and J are TRBV20-1 and TRBJ2-7, with 7 nucleotides matching TRBD2. CDR1 and CDR2 (germline): DFQATT, SNEGSKA (reference sequence). This CDR3 is 17 amino acids long. Trimming at V came to 0 bases and at J to 3 bases, leaving 14 bases not matched to a gene. CDR3 coding DNA: TGCAGTGCTAGAGAAGAGAGCGGGGCCACTTATATCTACGAGCAGTACTTC. This gives the protein CSAREESGATYIYEQYF.

This clonotype turned up a few times. The chain carries TRBV28 and TRBJ2-5, with a tentative D call TRBD1 (6 bases). There are 14 residues in the CDR3. Germline V lookup: CDR1 MDHEN, CDR2 SYDVKM. The germline V and J ends were trimmed by 5 bases and 5 bases, with 15 bases remaining between them. CDR3 DNA sequence: TGTGCCAGCAGTGGCGCCACAGGGTCTGAGACCCAGTACTTC. It encodes CASSGATGSETQYF.

This clonotype was seen ten or more times. This rearrangement joins TRBV6-1 to TRBJ1-2; TRBD1 is a possible D gene (5 bases). The V end lost 4 bases, the J end lost 3 bases, and 12 bases lay between the germline ends. The germline gives CDR1 MNHNS, CDR2 SASEGT. The CDR3 runs 14 residues. The CDR3, as DNA: TGTGCCAGCAGTGCTGGTTGGGGGGACTATGGCTACACCTTC. Its protein is CASSAGWGDYGYTF.

In this sample, this clonotype turned up a few times. In DNA, the CDR3 is TGTGCCAGCAGTTACCCGGCCGGCGGGGAGCTGTTTTTT. Its translation is CASSYPAGGELFF. The chain links TRBV6-2 or TRBV6-3 to TRBJ2-2; D not certain. The germline V gene encodes CDR1 MNHEY and CDR2 SVGEGT. V dropped 2 bases and J dropped 7 bases, with 8 bases sitting between them. The CDR3 spans 13 residues.